This passage covers 8 T cell receptor beta chains from one sample sequenced in a study of T-cell reconstitution after alpha-beta-depleted transplantation in children. The TCRbeta library was prepared with unique molecular identifiers. Using its own MiXCR run on the PCR reads, TCRdb lists one record per CDR3 protein. This sample has fewer than 120,000 distinct CDR3 sequences, with 10% found just once. This specimen was PBMCs from the stem cell graft donor, taken from the stem cell graft. These receptors all come from a human donor who donated a stem cell graft to a child with acute lymphoblastic leukemia.

This clonotype was observed many times. The V and J genes are TRBV20-1 and TRBJ1-1; TRBD1 matches at 9 bases. Per germline, CDR1 DFQATT and CDR2 SNEGSKA (reference sequence). The CDR3 is 12 residues long. After removal of 6 bases from V and 4 bases from J, the junction contained 3 bases not matched to a gene. CDR3 bases: TGCAGTGCGAACAGGGGGCTCACTGAAGCTTTCTTT. Protein product: CSANRGLTEAFF.

The rearrangement links TRBV19 to TRBJ2-5, with 8 bases matching TRBD2. Germline trimming cut 0 bases from V and 0 bases from J; bases unmatched to any gene: 0. This CDR3 has 15 residues. The germline CDR1 and CDR2 sequences are LNHDA and SQIVND (reference sequence). The CDR3 bases are TGTGCCAGTAGTATAGAACTAGCGGACCAAGAGACCCAGTACTTC. This gives the protein CASSIELADQETQYF.

This clonotype has a count of ten or more. J is TRBJ2-3 and V is TRBV7-2, with D maybe TRBD1 (5 bases). V lost 8 bases and J 0 bases, leaving 15 bases between the germline ends. The CDR3 is made up of 15 amino acids. CDR1 SGHTA and CDR2 FQGNSA come from the germline V gene. In DNA form, the CDR3 reads TGTGCCAGCCTCACGTGGGGCGCTAGCACAGATACGCAGTATTTT. Translating gives CASLTWGASTDTQYF.

This clonotype was observed at least ten times. The V call is TRBV5-1, the J call TRBJ2-1, with 8 bases identical to TRBD1. The CDR3 sequence is 16 residues long. Germline CDR1 SGHRS, CDR2 YFSETQ. J gave up 8 bases and V 4 bases, and 14 bases lay outside the gene matches. The CDR3: CASSLSRQGIDHEQFF. For the CDR3, the DNA is TGCGCCAGCAGCCTCTCCCGACAGGGGATTGATCATGAGCAGTTCTTC.

This clonotype occurred many times. This CDR3 is CASSLARGTQHEQYF. The CDR3 DNA reads as TGTGCCAGCAGCTTGGCCAGGGGGACTCAGCACGAGCAGTACTTC. The chain couples TRBV7-2 to TRBJ2-7, with D tentatively TRBD1 (7 bases). Germline assignment: CDR1 SGHTA and CDR2 FQGNSA. V was shortened by 3 bases and J by 5 bases, with 17 bases between the two germline ends. This CDR3 has 15 amino acids. Drawing the rest from reference TRBV7-2 and TRBJ2-7, the complete variable domain is GAGVSQSPSNKVTEKGKDVELRCDPISGHTALYWYRQSLGQGLEFLIYFQGNSAPDKSGLPSDRFSAERTGGSVSTLTIQRTQQEDSAVYLCASSLARGTQHEQYFGPGTRLTVT.

This clonotype was counted at least ten times. The CDR3 region is CASSLTTSGKDTQYF. In DNA, the CDR3 is TGTGCCAGCAGCTTAACGACTAGCGGGAAAGATACGCAGTATTTT. The chain has TRBV7-9 and TRBJ2-3; 11 bases line up with TRBD2. The germline V gene encodes CDR1 SEHNR and CDR2 FQNEAQ (reference sequence). The CDR3 has 15 residues. V lost 2 bases to trimming and J lost 5 bases; unmatched junction nucleotides: 3.

In its sample, this clonotype was seen many times. CDR3 amino acids: CASSRRTYEQYF. Here the CDR3 DNA reads TGTGCCAGCAGCCGAAGAACCTACGAGCAGTACTTC. The chain couples TRBV7-9 to TRBJ2-7; D ambiguous. With 5 bases removed from V and 2 bases from J, the gap between germline ends came to 7 bases. The CDR3 is made up of 12 amino acids. Germline V gene lookup returns CDR1 SEHNR and CDR2 FQNEAQ (reference sequence).

This clonotype has ten or more counts. The chain has TRBV7-8 and TRBJ1-1; possibly TRBD1 for D (5 bases). V was clipped by 4 bases and J by 4 bases, with 16 bases between them. In germline, CDR1 is SGHVS, CDR2 FQNEAQ. The CDR3 runs to 15 residues. The CDR3 protein is CASSSQGLRGTEAFF. DNA of the CDR3: TGTGCCAGCAGCTCCCAGGGCCTGCGGGGCACTGAAGCTTTCTTT.